These T cell receptor beta chains were read from a single sample in a study of T cells after yellow fever vaccination. TCRdb redid the calling of the 5' RACE reads with MiXCR, one entry per CDR3 protein. The sample contains about 430,000 distinct CDR3 sequences, about 19% of which appear only once. Source: PBMCs, taken before the yellow fever booster vaccination. The source is a man aged 18 to 30 who received the YFV17D yellow fever vaccine. Each CDR3 is given with its conserved first and last residue. The D gene is left open where the match is weak. For some rows the clone size is stated as once, few or many, or as a class when expanded; others skip it.

>.|17|.|TRBV18|TRBJ2-4
CASSPLGGGVSKNIRYF
TGTGCCAGCTCACCCCTGGGGGGCGGCGTCTCCAAAAACATTCGGTACTTC
>many|16|TRBD2|TRBV7-2|TRBJ2-3
CASNKVSGVGTDTQYF
TGTGCCAGCAACAAAGTGAGCGGGGTTGGCACAGATACGCAGTATTTT
>few|14|.|TRBV6-5|TRBJ2-3
CASSKSGGSDTQYF
TGTGCCAGCTCCAAAAGTGGGGGGTCCGATACGCAGTATTTT
>.|15|.|TRBV5-1|TRBJ1-5
CASRPYRAHNQPQHF
TGCGCCAGCAGACCTTACAGGGCCCACAATCAGCCCCAGCATTTT
>.|13|TRBD1|TRBV27|TRBJ2-1
CASSADRGHEQFF
TGTGCCAGCAGTGCTGACAGGGGTCATGAGCAGTTCTTC
>.|14|.|TRBV5-1|TRBJ2-7
CASSFMDSSYEQYF
TGCGCCAGCAGCTTTATGGACAGCAGCTACGAGCAGTACTTC
>.|14|TRBD2|TRBV5-1|TRBJ2-5
CASRPGLASETQYF
TGCGCCAGCAGGCCGGGACTAGCATCTGAGACCCAGTACTTC
>.|16|.|TRBV7-2|TRBJ1-2
CASSLALGRASQGYTF
TGTGCCAGCAGCTTAGCGTTAGGCAGGGCGTCTCAAGGCTACACCTTC
>few|13|.|TRBV5-1|TRBJ2-2
CASGPGDTGELFF
TGCGCCAGCGGGCCAGGGGACACCGGGGAGCTGTTTTTT
>few|16|TRBD1|TRBV4-2|TRBJ2-7
CASSQELRGQGSEQYF
TGTGCCAGCAGCCAAGAGCTGAGGGGACAGGGGAGCGAGCAGTACTTC
>.|14|.|TRBV5-1|TRBJ2-2
CASSFQGRTGELFF
TGCGCCAGCAGCTTCCAGGGGCGGACCGGGGAGCTGTTTTTT
>.|15|.|TRBV9|TRBJ1-2
CASSYRDGANYGYTF
TGTGCCAGCAGTTACAGAGATGGGGCTAACTATGGCTACACCTTC
>few|15|.|TRBV5-1|TRBJ1-2
CASSLGSGDFYGYTF
TGCGCCAGCAGCTTGGGTTCAGGGGACTTCTATGGCTACACCTTC
>.|14|TRBD1|TRBV11-2|TRBJ2-7
CASSSRTGVASQYF
TGTGCCAGCAGCTCACGGACAGGGGTTGCATCCCAGTACTTC